This entry features one T cell receptor beta chain sequence. CDR1 is SQVTM, CDR2 ANQGSEA, per germline. The V end was cut by 7 bases, the J end by 3 bases, with 15 bases between. This CDR3 contains 13 residues. MiXCR was run by TCRdb on the 5' RACE reads, yielding one entry per CDR3 protein. The profile shows 470,000 or so distinct CDR3 sequences, 20% to 25% of them singletons. The data were taken from a study of T-cell memory formation after mild COVID-19. This receptor was taken from an adult woman who had mild COVID-19 (a few samples of this study predate the infection). Cell type and time point are not known. The chain employs TRBV29-1 and TRBJ1-2; possibly TRBD1 for D (6 bases). The sample taken for sequencing was PBMCs or a T cell subset sorted from them (not recorded which). CDR3 coding DNA: TGCAGCGCCTCGAGACAGGAAGACTATGGCTACACCTTC. Residues: CSASRQEDYGYTF.